A single sample gave rise to the 20 T cell receptor beta chains below, sequenced in a study of T cell changes during pregnancy in multiple sclerosis. Generated by immunoSEQ multiplex PCR, the TCRdb table keeps only in-frame clones and is missing some. This table has around 40,000 clones, approximately 91% appearing once. Sequenced here: CD4+ T cells from peripheral blood mononuclear cells, sampled in the second trimester of pregnancy. Receptors originate from a female donor in good health, enrolled as a control in a pregnancy study.

J is TRBJ2-2 and V is TRBV14; 9 bases match TRBD1. CDR3 size: 14 residues. With V trimmed by 6 bases and J by 4 bases, 3 bases remained unmatched. Germline V gene lookup returns CDR1 SGHDN and CDR2 FVKESK. Here the CDR3 reads CASSPGQGTGELFF. CDR3 DNA sequence: TGTGCCAGCAGTCCGGGACAGGGCACCGGGGAGCTGTTTTTT. The full variable domain, its missing parts supplied by reference TRBV14 and TRBJ2-2, is EAGVTQFPSHSVIEKGQTVTLRCDPISGHDNLYWYRRVMGKEIKFLLHFVKESKQDESGMPNNRFLAERTGGTYSTLKVQPAELEDSGVYFCASSPGQGTGELFFGEGSRLTVL.

V and J are TRBV25-1 and TRBJ2-7; 8 bases are a match to TRBD1. Germline V CDR1 and CDR2: MGHDK, SYGVNS. The CDR3 extends over 14 amino acids. The V and J ends lost 3 bases and 4 bases, in that order; junction bases with no gene match: 5. Written as DNA, the CDR3 is TGTGCCAGCAGTGAGCAGGGGGCTAAGTACGAGCAGTACTTC. Protein sequence: CASSEQGAKYEQYF.

This sequence joins TRBV5-6 and TRBJ1-1; a weak D match, TRBD1 (5 bases). The CDR3 loop spans 15 amino acids. With 4 bases removed from V and 3 bases from J, the gap between germline ends came to 16 bases. The V gene's germline CDR1 is SGHDT and CDR2 YYEEEE. CDR3 sequence reads: CASSAGGEGYTEAFF. The CDR3 nucleotides are TGTGCCAGCAGCGCTGGAGGGGAAGGCTACACTGAAGCTTTCTTT. The full variable domain, completed using reference TRBV5-6 and TRBJ1-1, is DAGVTQSPTHLIKTRGQQVTLRCSPKSGHDTVSWYQQALGQGPQFIFQYYEEEERQRGNFPDRFSGHQFPNYSSELNVNALLLGDSALYLCASSAGGEGYTEAFFGQGTRLTVV.

The rearrangement links TRBV6-1 to TRBJ2-5; 10 bases agree with TRBD2. V gave up 8 bases and J gave up 7 bases; unmatched junction bases: 10. This CDR3 has 14 residues. Looked up from germline, CDR1 is MNHNS and CDR2 is SASEGT. The CDR3, as DNA: TGTGCCAGCCTAGCGGGGGTAGAGTCGGCGACCCAGTACTTC. Translating gives CASLAGVESATQYF.

The chain recombines TRBV4-2 with TRBJ1-1; 7 nucleotides line up with TRBD1. Unmatched junction bases numbered 9, after V lost 3 bases and J lost 8 bases. The CDR3 loop spans 14 amino acids. Looked up from germline, CDR1 is LGHNA and CDR2 is YNFKEQ. This CDR3 reads CASSQTTGDREAFF. The CDR3 region has the DNA TGTGCCAGCAGCCAGACCACAGGGGATCGCGAAGCTTTCTTT.

This clone was detected only a few times. The chain has TRBV25-1 and TRBJ1-2, with a weak D call TRBD1 (6 bases). Looked up from germline, CDR1 is MGHDK and CDR2 is SYGVNS. CDR3 length equals 11 residues. V gave up 5 bases and J gave up 11 bases, with 12 bases separating them. The CDR3 nucleotides are TGTGCCAGCAGTTCCCACAGGGAATACACCTTC. Amino acid sequence: CASSSHREYTF.

The chain combines TRBV5-1 with TRBJ2-3, with 8 bases matching TRBD1. Germline V gene lookup returns CDR1 SGHRS and CDR2 YFSETQ. This CDR3 comprises 14 residues. V trimming: 3 bases; J trimming: 2 bases; junction bases outside the gene matches: 2. CDR3 DNA sequence: TGCGCCAGCAGCTGGGACAGGACCACAGATACGCAGTATTTT. It encodes CASSWDRTTDTQYF.

Worth noting for this clone: The junction departs from germline at one end; a sequencing error may be responsible. The chain combines TRBV7-7 with TRBJ2-5; TRBD1 agrees at 10 bases. Per germline, CDR1 SSHAT and CDR2 FNYEAQ (reference sequence). The length of the CDR3 is 15 residues. The CDR3 bases are TGTGCTAGCAGCGTTGGACAGGGGGGTGGTGAGACCCAGTACTTC. Protein sequence: CASSVGQGGGETQYF.

The chain joins TRBV5-4 to TRBJ1-6, with 9 bases lining up with TRBD1. The CDR3 runs 14 residues. Germline assignment: CDR1 SGHNT and CDR2 YYREEE (reference sequence). V shed 3 bases, J shed 10 bases, and the junction held 5 bases outside the gene matches. CDR3 loop: CASSSGQGNSPLHF. The CDR3 region has the DNA TGTGCCAGCAGCTCAGGACAGGGGAACTCACCCCTCCACTTT.

The sample holds one count of this clone. The CDR3 DNA is TGTGCCAGCTCCTCCTCCGGCGGCCTCTCTGGAAACACCATATATTTT. Its translation: CASSSSGGLSGNTIYF. The genes are TRBV18 and TRBJ1-3; no firm D call. CDR1 KGHSH and CDR2 LQKENI come from the germline V gene. CDR3 length: 16 residues. V was trimmed by 6 bases and J by 0 bases, leaving 15 bases between them.

The chain has TRBV5-8 and TRBJ2-3; 9 bases map to TRBD1. This CDR3 region has 13 residues. Unmatched junction bases numbered 3, after V lost 7 bases and J lost 3 bases. Germline CDR1 reads SGHTS; CDR2 reads YDEGEE. The CDR3 DNA reads TGTGCCAGCGGGGACAGGGTAACAGATACGCAGTATTTT. Translated: CASGDRVTDTQYF. The full variable domain, rest sourced from reference TRBV5-8 and TRBJ2-3, is EAGVTQSPTHLIKTRGQQATLRCSPISGHTSVYWYQQALGLGLQFLLWYDEGEERNRGNFPPRFSGRQFPNYSSELNVNALELEDSALYLCASGDRVTDTQYFGPGTRLTVL.

This rearrangement joins TRBV5-4 to TRBJ2-5; maybe TRBD1 (6 bases). V lost 3 bases and J lost 0, with 9 bases in between. The CDR3 runs to 14 residues. CDR1 is SGHNT, CDR2 YYREEE, per germline (reference sequence). As DNA, the CDR3 is TGTGCCAGCAGCTGGGGGCTATACCAAGAGACCCAGTACTTC. It encodes CASSWGLYQETQYF.

This chain connects TRBV11-3 to TRBJ2-1; maybe TRBD1 (6 bases). V was cut by 1 base and J by 0 bases, with 10 bases left in between. Germline V gives CDR1 SGHNT, CDR2 YENEEA. The CDR3 is 16 amino acids. The CDR3 DNA is TGTGCCAGCAGCTTAGCCGGACAGAGCTCCTACAATGAGCAGTTCTTC. Its translation: CASSLAGQSSYNEQFF.

The V gene is TRBV5-5, the J gene TRBJ2-1; TRBD1 agrees at 8 bases. V was clipped by 0 bases and J by 0 bases; unmatched bases: 2. This CDR3 has 16 amino acids. From germline, CDR1 is SGHKS and CDR2 YYEKEE (reference sequence). The DNA for the CDR3 is TGTGCCAGCAGCTTGGTTCAGGGGGCCTCCTACAATGAGCAGTTCTTC. Its protein product is CASSLVQGASYNEQFF.

This sequence joins TRBV2 and TRBJ2-7; D is ambiguous. Per the germline V gene, CDR1 is SNHLY and CDR2 is FYNNEI. The CDR3 length is 14 residues. The germline V and J ends were trimmed by 7 bases and 3 bases, with 16 bases remaining between them. DNA of the CDR3: TGTGCCAGCATACGTCTTGGAACGGGCTACGAGCAGTACTTC. Protein sequence: CASIRLGTGYEQYF. Supplemented by reference TRBV2 and TRBJ2-7, the full variable domain reads EPEVTQTPSHQVTQMGQEVILRCVPISNHLYFYWYRQILGQKVEFLVSFYNNEISEKSEIFDDQFSVERPDGSNFTLKIRSTKLEDSAMYFCASIRLGTGYEQYFGPGTRLTVT.

The rearrangement links TRBV27 to TRBJ1-6; D perhaps matches TRBD1 (6 bases). V was shortened by 4 bases and J by 7 bases, with 14 bases between the two germline ends. The CDR3 spans 15 residues. Germline-derived CDR1 and CDR2 are MNHEY and SMNVEV (reference sequence). Here the CDR3 reads CASSSPSQGNSPLHF. CDR3 DNA sequence: TGTGCCAGCAGTTCCCCCAGCCAGGGGAATTCACCCCTCCACTTT.

V gene TRBV28 combines with J gene TRBJ2-4; TRBD2 is a possible D gene (6 bases). The length of the CDR3 is 16 residues. Per the germline V gene, CDR1 is MDHEN and CDR2 is SYDVKM. V was shortened by 3 bases and J by 3 bases, with 15 bases between the two germline ends. The CDR3, as DNA: TGTGCCAGCAGTTTCGGGACTCCTCCAGGCAAAAACATTCAGTACTTC. It translates to CASSFGTPPGKNIQYF.

This sequence joins TRBV15 and TRBJ2-3, with 12 positions matching TRBD2. Germline lookup yields CDR1 LNHNV and CDR2 YYDKDF (reference sequence). This CDR3 is built from 17 residues. V was pared by 4 bases and J by 1 base, with 6 bases of the junction left unmatched. The CDR3 loop is CATSKKTSGSGTDTQYF. For the CDR3, the DNA is TGTGCCACCAGCAAGAAGACTAGCGGGAGTGGCACAGATACGCAGTATTTT.

V gene TRBV7-2 combines with J gene TRBJ2-3; maybe TRBD1 (6 bases). Germline values: CDR1 SGHTA, CDR2 FQGNSA. V was trimmed by 6 bases and J by 5 bases, leaving 12 bases between them. The CDR3 sequence is 13 residues long. CDR3: CASSQGFRDTQYF. The CDR3 coding sequence is TGTGCCAGCAGTCAGGGGTTCAGAGATACGCAGTATTTT.

The V gene is TRBV7-2, the J gene TRBJ2-1; D not resolved. CDR3 length equals 14 residues. CDR1 and CDR2 (germline): SGHTA, FQGNSA. V shed 7 bases and J shed 6 bases, with 16 bases lying between them. CDR3 protein: CASTPGLASNEQFF. DNA for the CDR3: TGTGCCAGCACCCCGGGTTTAGCCTCCAATGAGCAGTTCTTC.